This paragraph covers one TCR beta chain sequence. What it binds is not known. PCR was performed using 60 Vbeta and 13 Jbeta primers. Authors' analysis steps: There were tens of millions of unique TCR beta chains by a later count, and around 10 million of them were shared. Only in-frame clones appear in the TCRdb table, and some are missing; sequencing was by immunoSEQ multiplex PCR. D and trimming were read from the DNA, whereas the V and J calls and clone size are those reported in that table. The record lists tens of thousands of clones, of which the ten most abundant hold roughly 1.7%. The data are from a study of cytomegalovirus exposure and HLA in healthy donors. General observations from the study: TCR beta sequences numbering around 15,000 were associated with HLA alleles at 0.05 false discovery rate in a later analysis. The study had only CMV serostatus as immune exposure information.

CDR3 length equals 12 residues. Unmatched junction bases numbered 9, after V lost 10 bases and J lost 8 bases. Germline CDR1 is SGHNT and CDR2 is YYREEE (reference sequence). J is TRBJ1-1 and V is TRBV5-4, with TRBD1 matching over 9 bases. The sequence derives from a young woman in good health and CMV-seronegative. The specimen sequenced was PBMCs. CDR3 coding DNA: TGTGCCGTGGAGACAGGGGGAACCGAAGCTTTCTTT. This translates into CAVETGGTEAFF.